One sample yielded the 5 T cell receptor beta chains listed below, sequenced in a study of blood T cells in healthy people across ages. With a J-beta primer mix and a sample-barcoded 5' primer, a second PCR ran about 7 to 11 cycles. TCRdb redid the calling of the 5' RACE reads with MiXCR, one entry per CDR3 protein. Here the sample spans approximately 790,000 distinct CDR3 sequences, around 62% being singletons. Sequenced sample: blood. The receptor source for this set is a man aged 30-40 years in good health.

The gene calls are TRBV20-1 and TRBJ2-7; the match to TRBD2 covers 7 bases. The CDR3 loop spans 15 amino acids. Germline V gene data show CDR1 as DFQATT and CDR2 as SNEGSKA (reference sequence). V lost 1 base and J lost 0; bases outside the gene matches: 6. The CDR3, as DNA: TGCAGTGCTAGAGGTGCTAGCGGCAGCTCCTACGAGCAGTACTTC. Translating gives CSARGASGSSYEQYF.

This clonotype was counted many times. The V gene is TRBV4-3, the J gene TRBJ2-7, with D unresolved. The CDR3 length is 13 residues. V was trimmed by 0 bases and J by 8 bases, leaving 11 bases between them. Germline assignment: CDR1 LGHNA and CDR2 YSLEER. The CDR3 loop is CASSQDLGYKQYF. The CDR3 DNA is TGCGCCAGCAGCCAAGATTTGGGGTACAAGCAGTACTTC.

The genes are TRBV12-3 or TRBV12-4 and TRBJ2-3, with unresolved D. V was shortened by 11 bases and J by 0 bases, with 21 bases between the two germline ends. CDR3 length: 16 residues. The CDR3 DNA follows: TGTGCCCTTACTTTCGGTCGGGCGCAAAGCACAGATACGCAGTATTTT. Its translation: CALTFGRAQSTDTQYF.

This clonotype was observed a handful of times. Here the CDR3 reads CASSFERGRDIQYF. DNA of the CDR3: TGTGCCAGCAGCTTCGAAAGGGGCAGGGACATTCAGTACTTC. The chain carries TRBV7-2 and TRBJ2-4; D perhaps matches TRBD1 (5 bases). CDR3 length: 14 amino acids. Per germline, CDR1 SGHTA and CDR2 FQGNSA. The ends were cut back, 3 bases at V and 8 bases at J, with 14 bases in the middle.

J is TRBJ2-2 and V is TRBV7-2; TRBD2 might be the D (5 bases). The CDR3 has 15 amino acids. Germline V gene data show CDR1 as SGHTA and CDR2 as FQGNSA. The ends were cut back, 1 base at V and 5 bases at J, with 11 bases in the middle. CDR3 residues: CASSLVGRLTGELFF. The CDR3 DNA sequence: TGTGCCAGCAGCTTAGTGGGGAGATTAACCGGGGAGCTGTTTTTT.